This T cell receptor (beta chain) was sequenced during a study of graft-versus-host responses after intestinal transplantation. Across the whole study: Anti-thymocyte globulin induction preceded two to four years of tacrolimus and steroid maintenance in all recipients.

As to this clone: Its antigen is undetermined.

Sequenced by immunoSEQ multiplex PCR; TCRdb stores in-frame clones only, minus some. The sample holds around 100,000 clones; more than 80% are singletons and the top ten take about 0.2%. This CDR3 has 16 amino acids. Trimming took 0 bases from V and 2 from J, leaving 10 bases between them. The germline V gene encodes CDR1 MDHEN and CDR2 SYDVKM. The sample was unstimulated CD4+ T cells sorted from spleen or lymph node cells, taken before transplant. The V call is TRBV28, the J call TRBJ1-4; no clear D gene. The source is a human donor who was the organ donor for an intestinal transplant. This chain's CDR3 is CASSLWSGGTNEKLFF. DNA of the CDR3: TGTGCCAGCAGTTTATGGAGCGGAGGGACTAATGAAAAACTGTTTTTT.